The table lists the clone carrying this TCR beta chain with many counts. Germline V gene sequence: CDR1 SEHNR, CDR2 FQNEAQ (reference sequence). Trimming left V 0 bases short and J 2 bases short, with 7 bases between. This CDR3 comprises 14 residues. This specimen belongs to a study of blood T cell repertoires in COVID-19. Study in general: The United States, Italy and Spain were the sources of the acute and convalescent COVID-19 samples. PBMCs, B-cell-depleted T cells, or T cells were the source of the cDNA or gDNA that made up the material.

In the original workflow: Quantification of nucleated cells was approximated via reference gene primer amplification. The table came from immunoSEQ multiplex PCR; TCRdb's copy has only in-frame clones and leaves some out. Clone size and V and J calls were adopted from that table, with D and trimming inferred from the DNA. The data show under 200,000 clones, around three quarters seen once. The chain employs TRBV7-9 and TRBJ2-5, with D possibly being TRBD2 (5 bases). Material for sequencing was peripheral blood. The sequence was obtained from a man aged 65 to 79 with active or convalescent COVID-19. The CDR3 sequence is CASSLAREQETQYF. The CDR3 bases are TGTGCCAGCAGCTTAGCGAGGGAACAAGAGACCCAGTACTTC.